This TCR beta chain derives from a study of T cells in Graves' hyperthyroidism and ophthalmopathy. The overall study: Peripheral blood was secured at the point of initial diagnosis, before any treatment.

This clonotype was recorded at least ten times. Its antigen is not identified. Germline V lookup: CDR1 LGHDT, CDR2 YNNKEL (reference sequence). This CDR3 is built from 14 residues. J lost 3 bases, V lost 4 bases, and 4 bases had no gene match. From RNA transcripts, TCR beta CDR3 regions were amplified. A set of HTBI primers served as the primers for a first-round RT-PCR of the TCR CDR3. From the multiplex PCR reads, TCRdb called clonotypes with MiXCR, one entry per CDR3 protein. The table lists under 800,000 distinct CDR3 sequences, 12% to 15% of them singletons. Study-wide points: It was a median approximately 6 months before onset that the model predicted ophthalmopathy.

V usage is TRBV3-1 and J usage is TRBJ2-3, with 7 nucleotides matching TRBD2. The receptor was isolated from a woman aged 18-30 years with Graves' hyperthyroidism. Specimen: blood. The CDR3 is CASSLPGLTDTQYF. The CDR3 DNA is TGTGCCAGCAGCCTACCGGGACTAACAGATACGCAGTATTTT.